This TCR beta chain was documented in a study of shared clonotypes between healthy human individuals. As for the study in general: Serving as donors were two women and a few men, whose ages spanned 18 to 49. CD8 memory received one plate per donor, CD8 naive two, CD4 memory three and CD4 naive three.

Study observations and caveats: Sampling covered blood only; tissue repertoires likely differ.

Generated by immunoSEQ multiplex PCR, the TCRdb table keeps only in-frame clones and is missing some. The sample yields more than 600,000 clones, 92% seen once. Naive CD8 populations comprised CD45RO-negative cells positively selected for CCR7, excluding terminally differentiated effector memory CD45RA+ cells. The healthy adult donors were HIV-negative and reported no recent acute infections or vaccinations. Comment on this clone: What it binds is unknown.

The clonotype originates from a man aged 25-45 years in good health. Sequenced sample: naive CD8+ T cells sorted from blood.

The CDR3 sequence: CASSLAFGTGDTEAFF. In nucleotides, the CDR3 is TGTGCCAGCAGCTTAGCATTTGGGACAGGGGACACTGAAGCTTTCTTT. This chain connects TRBV7-2 to TRBJ1-1, with 10 positions matching TRBD1. The CDR3 is made up of 16 amino acids. CDR1 and CDR2 (germline): SGHTA, FQGNSA. Trimming removed 0 bases from V and 3 bases from J; junction bases left unmatched: 4.